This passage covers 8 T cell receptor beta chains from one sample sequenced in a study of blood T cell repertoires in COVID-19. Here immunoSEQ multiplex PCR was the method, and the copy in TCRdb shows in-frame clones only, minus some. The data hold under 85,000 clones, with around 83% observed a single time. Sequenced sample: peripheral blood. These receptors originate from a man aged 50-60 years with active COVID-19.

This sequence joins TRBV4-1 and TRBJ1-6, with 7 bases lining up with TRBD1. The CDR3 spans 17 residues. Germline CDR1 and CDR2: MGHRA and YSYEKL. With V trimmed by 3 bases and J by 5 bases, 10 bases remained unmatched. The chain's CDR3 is CASSHTQGRKNNSPLHF. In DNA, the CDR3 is TGCGCCAGCAGCCACACACAGGGGAGGAAAAATAATTCACCCCTCCACTTT.

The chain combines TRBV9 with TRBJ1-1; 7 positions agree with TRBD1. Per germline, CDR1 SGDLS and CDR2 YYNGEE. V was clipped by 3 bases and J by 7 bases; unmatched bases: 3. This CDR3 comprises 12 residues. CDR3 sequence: CASSANRGEAFF. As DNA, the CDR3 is TGTGCCAGCAGCGCCAACAGGGGTGAAGCTTTCTTT.

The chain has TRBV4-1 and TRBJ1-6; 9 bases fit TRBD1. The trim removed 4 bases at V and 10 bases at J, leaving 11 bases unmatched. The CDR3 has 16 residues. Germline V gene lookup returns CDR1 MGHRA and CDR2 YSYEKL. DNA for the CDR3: TGCGCCAGCAGCCCGCAACCGGGACAGGGAGGCTCACCCCTCCACTTT. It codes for CASSPQPGQGGSPLHF.

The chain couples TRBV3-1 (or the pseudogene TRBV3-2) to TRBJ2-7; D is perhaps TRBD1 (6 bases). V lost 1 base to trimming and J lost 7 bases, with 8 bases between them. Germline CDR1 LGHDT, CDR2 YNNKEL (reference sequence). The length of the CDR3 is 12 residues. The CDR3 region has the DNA TGTGCCAGCAGCCAAGGGGGGCGGGAGCAGTACTTC. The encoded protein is CASSQGGREQYF.

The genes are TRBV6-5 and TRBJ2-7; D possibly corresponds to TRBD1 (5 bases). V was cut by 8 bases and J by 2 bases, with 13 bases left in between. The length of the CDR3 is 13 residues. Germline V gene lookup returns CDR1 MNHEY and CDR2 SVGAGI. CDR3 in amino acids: CASGARAAYEQYF. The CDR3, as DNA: TGTGCCAGCGGGGCACGGGCGGCCTACGAGCAGTACTTC.

The CDR3 DNA follows: TGCGCCAGCAGCCCCACGCCGGTAGCGTGGGGCACAGATACGCAGTATTTT. Protein product: CASSPTPVAWGTDTQYF. The chain has TRBV5-1 and TRBJ2-3; TRBD2 might be the D (5 bases). Germline V CDR1 and CDR2: SGHRS, YFSETQ. The ends were cut back, 4 bases at V and 1 base at J, with 19 bases in the middle. CDR3 size: 17 residues.

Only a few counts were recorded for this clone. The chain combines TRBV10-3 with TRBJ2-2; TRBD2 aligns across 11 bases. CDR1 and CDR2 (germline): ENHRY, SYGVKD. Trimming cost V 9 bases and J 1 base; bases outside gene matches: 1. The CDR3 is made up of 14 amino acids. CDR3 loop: CAMGLAENTGELFF. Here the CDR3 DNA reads TGTGCCATGGGACTAGCGGAGAACACCGGGGAGCTGTTTTTT.

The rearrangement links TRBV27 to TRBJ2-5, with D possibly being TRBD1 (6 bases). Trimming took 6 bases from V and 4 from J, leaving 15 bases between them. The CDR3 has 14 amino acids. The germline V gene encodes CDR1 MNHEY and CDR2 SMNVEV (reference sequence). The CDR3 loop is CASSWGPSGETQYF. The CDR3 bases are TGTGCCAGCAGCTGGGGGCCTTCCGGAGAGACCCAGTACTTC.